The clone carrying this T cell receptor beta chain was counted only a few times. PCR was performed a second time for about 7 to 12 cycles using a sample-barcoded 5' primer and a J-beta primer mix. TCRdb re-called the 5' RACE reads with MiXCR, one entry per CDR3 protein. The repertoire holds over 1,500,000 distinct CDR3 sequences, with more than 35% as singletons. These data come from a study of blood T cells in healthy people across ages. CDR1 and CDR2 from the germline V gene are SGHAT and FQDESV (reference sequence). This CDR3 has 15 residues. V was pared by 3 bases and J by 4 bases, with 8 bases of the junction left unmatched.

Sequenced sample: blood. This chain connects TRBV11-1 to TRBJ2-5, with TRBD1 matching 7 bases. This receptor was identified in a human donor in good health. CDR3 bases: TGTGCCAGCAGCTTCGGCACAGGGGCTGGAGAGACCCAGTACTTC. Translating gives CASSFGTGAGETQYF.